This T cell receptor (beta chain) was obtained from a study of shared clonotypes between healthy human individuals. Notes on the study in general: A handful of donors showed sharing of approximately 4.7% of naive CD4 clonotypes. Represented genetic and exposure-history diversity was restricted by having few donors.

Germline lookup yields CDR1 SGHVS and CDR2 FQNEAQ. The V gene end was trimmed by 4 bases and the J gene end by 4 bases; junction bases not matched to a gene: 6. This CDR3 spans 14 amino acids. On this clone: Its antigen remains unknown.

Deep-level assay runs were performed. Produced via immunoSEQ multiplex PCR; TCRdb's table is partial and in-frame only. The sample yields fewer than 3 million clones, less than 95% seen once. Sequencing was performed on naive CD4+ T cells from PBMCs. Specified subset: CD45RA+ positively selected. The J gene is TRBJ2-5, the V gene TRBV7-8, with 7 bases that match TRBD1. This TCR was sampled from a man younger than 30 in good health. Some clones in this sample may be carry-over from other donors' samples. CDR3 residues: CASSSRQGGETQYF. Written as DNA, the CDR3 is TGTGCCAGCAGCTCTCGACAGGGTGGAGAGACCCAGTACTTC.